This T cell receptor (beta chain) was found in a study of T-cell memory formation after mild COVID-19. General study points: For contracting clones, CD4+ ones sat mainly in CM and EM, CD8+ in EMRA. From day 15 to 85, contracting clones were balanced between CD4 and CD8, whereas later expanders leaned toward CD4+.

TCRdb independently ran MiXCR on the 5' RACE reads; one entry per CDR3 protein. This repertoire shows around 130,000 distinct CDR3 sequences, roughly 15% found once; its top ten account for 11% to 15%. Germline V gene sequence: CDR1 SNHLY, CDR2 FYNNEI. The CDR3 spans 13 residues. V lost 2 bases, J lost 9 bases, and 11 bases lay in between. For this clonotype: Its specificity is unknown.

The TCR was taken from an adult woman who had mild COVID-19 (a few samples of this study predate the infection). Cell type and time point are not known. The J gene is TRBJ2-1, the V gene TRBV2; either TRBD1 or TRBD2 may supply D (5 bases each). Sequences were obtained from PBMCs or a T cell subset sorted from them (not recorded which). The CDR3 sequence: CASSERGRGEQFF. CDR3 nucleotides: TGTGCCAGCAGTGAAAGGGGTCGGGGTGAGCAGTTCTTC.